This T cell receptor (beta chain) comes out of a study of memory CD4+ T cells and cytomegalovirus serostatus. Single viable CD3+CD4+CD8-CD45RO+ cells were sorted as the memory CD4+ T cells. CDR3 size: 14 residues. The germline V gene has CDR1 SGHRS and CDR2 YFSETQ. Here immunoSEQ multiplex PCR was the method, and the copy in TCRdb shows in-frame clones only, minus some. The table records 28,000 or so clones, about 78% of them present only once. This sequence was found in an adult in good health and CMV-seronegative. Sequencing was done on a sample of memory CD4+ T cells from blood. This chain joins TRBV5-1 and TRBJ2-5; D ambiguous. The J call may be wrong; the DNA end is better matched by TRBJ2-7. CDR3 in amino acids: CASSLGFSSYEQYF. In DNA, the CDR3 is TGCGCCAGCAGCTTGGGATTCTCCTCCTACGAGCAGTACTTC.